This T cell receptor beta chain was identified in a study of blood T cell repertoires in COVID-19. Study members were between about 18 and 95 years old and lived in approximately 25 US regions. Exposed enrollees had met someone with a PCR-confirmed or clinician-diagnosed COVID-19 case at some point within the 2 weeks before study entry. Looked up from germline, CDR1 is MNHEY and CDR2 is SMNVEV (reference sequence). The CDR3 length is 16 residues. The ends lost 4 bases at V and 1 base at J; junction bases unmatched: 6. The protocol was immunoSEQ multiplex PCR, while the TCRdb copy is restricted to in-frame clones and leaves out a portion. The data show roughly 250,000 clones, approximately 88% seen once.

This sequence joins TRBV27 and TRBJ2-2; 7 bases are shared with TRBD1. The clonotype originates from a woman aged 35 to 49 who had been exposed to COVID-19. The sequenced sample was PBMCs or T cells enriched from blood (not recorded which). In DNA, the CDR3 is TGTGCCAGCAGTTGGTCAGGGGGTGAGAACACCGGGGAGCTGTTTTTT. It specifies CASSWSGGENTGELFF.